These 30 T cell receptor beta chains share one sample of origin, sequenced in a study of T cell repertoires in aging, cancer and after chemotherapy (dated by TCRdb to the late 2010s). Instead of sorted cells or RNA, genomic DNA extracted from peripheral blood served as the source for amplifying TCR beta rearrangements. The run used an Illumina MiSeq. Using a mixed TRB-A/B primer pool, multiplex touch-down PCR amplified rearranged TRB sequences covering the V, D and J segments. TCRdb trimmed public reads at Q25 via fastp, called clones via MiXCR and kept in-frame beta chains. Merged by CDR3 protein, the rows form single entries marked with the most common genes and DNA. This sample comprises under 6,000 distinct CDR3 sequences, about 25% of them detected only once. The ten top clones hold less than 4.5% of the sample. Sequencing was carried out using blood. Receptor source: a human donor with a blood cancer.

This clonotype appeared a few times. The genes are TRBV5-1 and TRBJ1-2, with unresolved D. V was pared by 5 bases and J by 8 bases, with 13 bases between. The CDR3 covers 12 residues. CDR1 and CDR2 (germline): SGHRS, YFSETQ. Here the CDR3 DNA reads TGCGCCAGCAGTTTTGACCCGGGAGGCTACACCTTC. Encoded protein: CASSFDPGGYTF.

This clonotype was counted only a few times. The chain combines TRBV14 with TRBJ2-3; 11 nucleotides line up with TRBD2. CDR3 length: 18 amino acids. V was clipped by 0 bases and J by 4 bases; unmatched bases: 9. Germline CDR1 SGHDN, CDR2 FVKESK. The chain's CDR3 is CASSQEGLAGRAADTQYF. In nucleotides, the CDR3 is TGTGCCAGCAGCCAAGAAGGACTAGCGGGCCGGGCGGCAGATACGCAGTATTTT. Supplemented by reference TRBV14 and TRBJ2-3, the full variable domain reads EAGVTQFPSHSVIEKGQTVTLRCDPISGHDNLYWYRRVMGKEIKFLLHFVKESKQDESGMPNNRFLAERTGGTYSTLKVQPAELEDSGVYFCASSQEGLAGRAADTQYFGPGTRLTVL.

This clonotype was counted between two and nine times. This chain links TRBV5-3 with TRBJ2-2, with 15 bases lining up with TRBD2. TRBV5-3 is classed as an ORF, of uncertain function. The V segment lost 0 bases and the J segment 5 bases; nucleotides outside the gene matches: 11. The CDR3 has 20 amino acids. The CDR3 sequence is CARSLEGLAGGPGETGELFF. The CDR3, as DNA: TGTGCCAGAAGCTTGGAAGGACTAGCGGGAGGGCCTGGGGAGACCGGGGAGCTGTTTTTT.

This clonotype was seen more than once but under ten times. The genes are TRBV20-1 and TRBJ1-2; 7 bases are shared with TRBD1. Germline assignment: CDR1 DFQATT and CDR2 SNEGSKA (reference sequence). The CDR3 spans 13 residues. J gave up 8 bases and V 5 bases, and 11 bases lay outside the gene matches. For the CDR3, the DNA is TGCAGTGCTCAGGGGGACACCCTGACGGGCTACACCTTC. Translated: CSAQGDTLTGYTF.

This clonotype was counted only a few times. The chain couples TRBV5-1 to TRBJ1-2; D not certain. Germline-derived CDR1 and CDR2 are SGHRS and YFSETQ. Trimming removed 4 bases at V and 3 bases at J, with 7 bases between. This CDR3 comprises 12 residues. DNA for the CDR3: TGCGCCAGCAGCCTGGACTACTATGGCTACACCTTC. Encoded protein: CASSLDYYGYTF.

The chain is built from TRBV20-1 and TRBJ2-1; TRBD2 matches at 7 bases. Trimming cost V 4 bases and J 2 bases; bases outside gene matches: 5. Germline V gene data show CDR1 as DFQATT and CDR2 as SNEGSKA (reference sequence). The length of the CDR3 is 14 residues. CDR3 sequence reads: CSATKAGPYNEQFF. The CDR3 DNA reads TGCAGTGCTACTAAAGCGGGGCCCTACAATGAGCAGTTCTTC.

The CDR3 reads CASSLGPGLAKNIQYF. The CDR3 region has the DNA TGTGCCAGCAGCTTAGGACCTGGATTAGCCAAAAACATTCAGTACTTC. This chain links TRBV7-9 with TRBJ2-4; D gene ambiguous. V lost 1 base and J lost 0, with 10 bases in between. There are 16 residues in the CDR3. Germline loops: CDR1 SEHNR, CDR2 FQNEAQ (reference sequence).

In its sample, this clonotype is medium-sized (0.01 to 0.1%). The chain uses TRBV11-3 and TRBJ2-1; perhaps TRBD1 as D (6 bases). CDR1 is SGHNT and CDR2 is YENEEA in the germline V gene. V dropped 2 bases and J dropped 7 bases, with 24 bases sitting between them. The CDR3 runs 18 residues. CDR3 residues: CASSLKGLGRGARNEQFF. CDR3 nucleotide sequence: TGTGCCAGCAGCTTAAAGGGGTTAGGCAGGGGCGCTAGGAATGAGCAGTTCTTC.

Judged by abundance, this clonotype is medium-sized (0.01 to 0.1%). The CDR3 spells CASSVTNLEKLFF. In nucleotides, the CDR3 is TGTGCCAGCAGTGTTACGAATTTAGAAAAACTGTTTTTT. The chain recombines TRBV27 with TRBJ1-4; D remains unclear. CDR1 is MNHEY, CDR2 SMNVEV, per germline (reference sequence). There are 13 residues in the CDR3. Trimming cost V 5 bases and J 8 bases, with 12 bases left between them.

The chain is built from TRBV4-2 and TRBJ2-3, with 12 bases lining up with TRBD2. Germline trimming cut 1 base from V and 2 bases from J; bases unmatched to any gene: 7. The CDR3 is made up of 18 amino acids. Per the germline V gene, CDR1 is LGHNA and CDR2 is YNFKEQ. The CDR3 reads CASSQGLAGAQVTDTQYF. The CDR3 coding sequence is TGTGCCAGCAGCCAAGGACTAGCGGGGGCGCAGGTCACAGATACGCAGTATTTT.

This clonotype was found a few times. This rearrangement joins TRBV6-1 to TRBJ1-5; D remains unclear. The CDR3 is 14 amino acids. From germline, CDR1 is MNHNS and CDR2 SASEGT. Trimming cost V 1 base and J 1 base, with 5 bases left between them. CDR3 coding DNA: TGTGCCAGCAGTGAAGTGGCGAGCAATCAGCCCCAGCATTTT. Its translation: CASSEVASNQPQHF.

This clonotype is medium-sized (0.01 to 0.1%) within its sample. The genes are TRBV20-1 and TRBJ1-5, with a weak D call TRBD1 (5 bases). Between the trimmed V and J ends, which lost 5 bases and 5 bases, there was a span of 13 bases. Germline V gene lookup returns CDR1 DFQATT and CDR2 SNEGSKA (reference sequence). The CDR3 length is 13 residues. In DNA, the CDR3 is TGCAGTGCTTCCCGGGGGTTCGATCAGCCCCAGCATTTT. This codes for CSASRGFDQPQHF.

Within the sample, this clonotype is medium-sized. The chain combines TRBV5-5 with TRBJ2-3; D might be TRBD2 (6 bases). The CDR3 totals 16 residues. Germline V lookup: CDR1 SGHKS, CDR2 YYEKEE (reference sequence). Trimming took off 4 bases at V and 0 bases at J, with 15 bases between the two ends. The CDR3 here is CASSTEGFSSTDTQYF. CDR3 in DNA: TGTGCCAGCAGCACGGAGGGTTTTTCTAGCACAGATACGCAGTATTTT.

This clonotype is medium-sized (0.01 to 0.1%) within its sample. The chain recombines TRBV29-1 with TRBJ2-7; TRBD1 agrees at 8 bases. Germline values: CDR1 SQVTM, CDR2 ANQGSEA. V shed 3 bases, J shed 0 bases, and the junction held 7 bases outside the gene matches. The CDR3 totals 15 residues. The chain's CDR3 is CSVEEQGESSYEQYF. The CDR3 DNA is TGCAGCGTTGAGGAACAGGGGGAATCCTCCTACGAGCAGTACTTC.

On this clonotype: A much larger clone sits a single nucleotide away, making a read error possible. This rearrangement joins TRBV10-3 to TRBJ1-2; a weak D match, TRBD1 (5 bases). The CDR3 has 11 residues. Germline V CDR1 and CDR2: ENHRY, SYGVKD. The chain's CDR3 is CATSEGYGYTF. CDR3 DNA: TGTGCCACCAGTGAGGGGTATGGCTACACCTTC.

Worth noting for this clonotype: Being one base from a much bigger clone, this may be a read error. The V call is TRBV19, the J call TRBJ1-2, with D possibly being TRBD1 (6 bases). There are 13 residues in the CDR3. Trimming pared 6 bases from V and 2 bases from J, leaving 10 bases between. The germline V gene has CDR1 LNHDA and CDR2 SQIVND (reference sequence). The CDR3 here is CASSTQGNYGYTF. The CDR3 DNA is TGTGCCAGTAGCACACAGGGAAACTATGGCTACACCTTC.

The chain combines TRBV10-2 with TRBJ1-3, with 10 bases aligning to TRBD1. Germline CDR1 and CDR2: WSHSY and SAAADI. The CDR3 extends over 16 amino acids. Trimming took 4 bases from V and 2 from J; bases not matched to a gene: 5. The CDR3 nucleotides read TGCGCCAGCAGTGCATCGACAGGGGGCACTGGAAACACCATATATTTT. It translates to CASSASTGGTGNTIYF.

This clonotype is medium-sized within its sample. The genes are TRBV6-5 and TRBJ1-6; perhaps TRBD1 as D (5 bases). The CDR3 is 14 amino acids. Trimming pared 6 bases from V and 6 bases from J, leaving 12 bases between. Germline lookup yields CDR1 MNHEY and CDR2 SVGAGI. This CDR3 reads CASSYRFRNSPLHF. The CDR3 region has the DNA TGTGCCAGCAGCTACAGGTTTCGTAATTCACCCCTCCACTTT.

This clonotype is termed medium-sized. The chain has TRBV18 and TRBJ2-3; 10 positions match TRBD1. The V and J ends lost 6 bases and 0 bases, in that order; junction bases with no gene match: 3. The CDR3 covers 15 residues. CDR1 is KGHSH, CDR2 LQKENI, per germline. CDR3 sequence (DNA): TGTGCCAGCTCGGCGGGACAGGGGAGCACAGATACGCAGTATTTT. Translated, it gives CASSAGQGSTDTQYF.

The chain couples TRBV2 to TRBJ2-1; 13 bases agree with TRBD2. The CDR3 spans 15 residues. Per germline, CDR1 SNHLY and CDR2 FYNNEI. V shed 6 bases, J shed 11 bases, and the junction held 10 bases outside the gene matches. The CDR3 region has the DNA TGTGCCAGCAGCGGACCGGGACTAGCGGGATCGAAGCAGTTCTTC. Protein sequence: CASSGPGLAGSKQFF.

The CDR3 DNA reads TGTGCCAGCAGCCAAGGCAGTGCTGCGGATCCCCAGCATTTT. Protein product: CASSQGSAADPQHF. The chain recombines TRBV11-3 with TRBJ1-5; D is unresolved. V gave up 5 bases and J gave up 10 bases, with 18 bases separating them. Germline V gene sequence: CDR1 SGHNT, CDR2 YENEEA. The CDR3 spans 14 residues. Full variable domain (outside the CDR3, taken from reference TRBV11-3 and TRBJ1-5): EAGVVQSPRYKIIEKKQPVAFWCNPISGHNTLYWYLQNLGQGPELLIRYENEEAVDDSQLPKDRFSAERLKGVDSTLKIQPAELGDSAVYLCASSQGSAADPQHFGDGTRLSIL.

This clonotype is termed medium-sized. This chain joins TRBV19 and TRBJ2-1; either TRBD1 or TRBD2 may supply D (5 bases each). V lost 3 bases and J 9 bases, leaving 18 bases between the germline ends. The CDR3 covers 15 residues. Germline V lookup: CDR1 LNHDA, CDR2 SQIVND (reference sequence). CDR3 sequence: CASSMVGARQGEQFF. CDR3 sequence (DNA): TGTGCCAGTAGTATGGTCGGGGCAAGGCAGGGTGAGCAGTTCTTC.

V is TRBV7-2 and J is TRBJ2-7, with D tentatively TRBD1 (6 bases). Trimming removed 3 bases from V and 3 bases from J, with 15 bases in between. The CDR3 has 15 residues. The germline V gene encodes CDR1 SGHTA and CDR2 FQGNSA. Here the CDR3 DNA reads TGTGCCAGCAGCTTCAGGGGAACCCTCGGCTACGAGCAGTACTTC. Its translation: CASSFRGTLGYEQYF.

V gene TRBV7-2 combines with J gene TRBJ1-2, with 7 bases lining up with TRBD1. Germline lookup yields CDR1 SGHTA and CDR2 FQGNSA. V gave up 1 base and J gave up 1 base; unmatched junction bases: 6. This CDR3 has 16 amino acids. For the CDR3, the DNA is TGTGCCAGCAGCTTAGGGGACAGAGCCCTTAACTATGGCTACACCTTC. As protein: CASSLGDRALNYGYTF.

Worth noting for this clonotype: A read error may explain this, as a much larger clone is one base away. The chain recombines TRBV7-2 with TRBJ2-7, with D possibly being TRBD1 (6 bases). The CDR3 extends over 13 amino acids. V was clipped by 9 bases and J by 1 base, with 13 bases between them. Per the germline V gene, CDR1 is SGHTA and CDR2 is FQGNSA. The CDR3 nucleotides are TGTGCCAGGAGCAAGGGGGAGTCCTACGAGCAGTACTTC. Residues: CARSKGESYEQYF.

This clonotype is judged medium-sized. J is TRBJ1-4 and V is TRBV6-6; 8 bases line up with TRBD1. The ends lost 3 bases at V and 3 bases at J; junction bases unmatched: 6. The germline V gene has CDR1 MNHNY and CDR2 SVGAGI (reference sequence). The CDR3 totals 16 residues. CDR3 bases: TGTGCCAGCAGTTATACAGGGGGTCCACCTAATGAAAAACTGTTTTTT. It specifies CASSYTGGPPNEKLFF.

This clonotype was observed a few times. J is TRBJ2-2 and V is TRBV20-1; possible D gene TRBD2, 5 bases. V was clipped by 3 bases and J by 4 bases, with 15 bases between them. Germline V gene data show CDR1 as DFQATT and CDR2 as SNEGSKA (reference sequence). The CDR3 is 15 residues long. CDR3 sequence reads: CSASRRLAATGELFF. The CDR3 DNA reads as TGCAGTGCTAGCAGGCGGCTAGCTGCCACCGGGGAGCTGTTTTTT.

The chain joins TRBV12-3 or TRBV12-4 to TRBJ1-2; 9 bases are a match to TRBD1. There are 13 residues in the CDR3. With V trimmed by 3 bases and J by 7 bases, 3 bases remained unmatched. CDR3 sequence: CASSFTGGSGYTF. Written as DNA, the CDR3 is TGTGCCAGCAGTTTTACAGGGGGCTCTGGCTACACCTTC.

V usage is TRBV5-4 and J usage is TRBJ1-2, with a weak D call TRBD1 (5 bases). Germline CDR1 is SGHNT and CDR2 is YYREEE (reference sequence). The V gene lost 4 bases and the J gene lost 1 base, with 14 bases spanning the gap. This CDR3 has 15 residues. CDR3 residues: CASSRLRDDNYGYTF. Here the CDR3 DNA reads TGTGCCAGCAGCCGCCTGCGGGACGATAACTATGGCTACACCTTC.

This clonotype is medium-sized within its sample. The chain combines TRBV11-3 with TRBJ2-7; 7 bases agree with TRBD1. This CDR3 has 13 residues. Losses at the gene ends were 6 bases for V and 6 bases for J; bases not matched to a gene: 8. Germline CDR1 is SGHNT and CDR2 is YENEEA. The CDR3 region is CASSSRGQVEQYF. CDR3 sequence (DNA): TGTGCCAGCAGTTCGAGGGGGCAGGTCGAGCAGTACTTC.